What follows are 27 T cell receptor beta chains derived from one specimen sequenced in a study of control samples from healthy donors and cancer patients. The protocol was immunoSEQ multiplex PCR, while the TCRdb copy is restricted to in-frame clones and leaves out a portion. The table includes 90,000 to 110,000 clones, 90% detected once. The material sequenced was blood. The receptors shown here come from a human donor in good health. The donor label of this sample is uncertain.

The chain uses TRBV12-5 and TRBJ2-2; weak D call: TRBD1 (5 bases). CDR1 is LGHNT and CDR2 is FRNRAP in the germline V gene. Trimming removed 2 bases at V and 9 bases at J, with 10 bases between. The CDR3 contains 13 residues. CDR3 DNA sequence: TGTGCTAGTGGTTTGTCCCTGGACAGGGAGCTGTTTTTT. Translated: CASGLSLDRELFF.

The chain has TRBV11-1 and TRBJ2-1; 7 nucleotides align to TRBD1. Trimming took 3 bases from V and 5 from J; bases not matched to a gene: 7. The CDR3 sequence is 15 residues long. Germline values: CDR1 SGHAT, CDR2 FQDESV (reference sequence). CDR3 sequence (DNA): TGTGCCAGCAGCTTCCAGGGACAGATCAACAATGAGCAGTTCTTC. It encodes CASSFQGQINNEQFF.

The V gene is TRBV6-2 or TRBV6-3, the J gene TRBJ2-6, with 7 bases identical to TRBD2. CDR3 size: 16 residues. V shed 6 bases, J shed 1 base, and the junction held 6 bases outside the gene matches. Per the germline V gene, CDR1 is MNHEY and CDR2 is SVGEGT. The CDR3 reads CASSPSGGSGANVLTF. The CDR3 DNA is TGTGCCAGCAGCCCTTCGGGGGGATCTGGGGCCAACGTCCTGACTTTC.

The chain links TRBV10-3 to TRBJ2-3, with D possibly matching TRBD2 (5 bases). Trimming took 4 bases from V and 0 from J, leaving 8 bases between them. Germline V gene sequence: CDR1 ENHRY, CDR2 SYGVKD. The CDR3 runs 14 residues. CDR3 loop: CAISVGSSTDTQYF. CDR3 nucleotide sequence: TGTGCCATCAGTGTGGGGAGTAGCACAGATACGCAGTATTTT.

V gene TRBV2 combines with J gene TRBJ2-6; no reliable D call. The CDR3 is 14 amino acids. V was shortened by 6 bases and J by 2 bases, with 8 bases between the two germline ends. Germline CDR1 is SNHLY and CDR2 is FYNNEI. For the CDR3, the DNA is TGTGCCAGCAGACACAAAGCTGGGGCCAACGTCCTGACTTTC. Amino acids: CASRHKAGANVLTF.

This chain connects TRBV9 to TRBJ1-2, with D unresolved. This CDR3 region has 10 residues. V lost 3 bases to trimming and J lost 8 bases, with 5 bases between them. Germline V CDR1 and CDR2: SGDLS, YYNGEE. CDR3 coding DNA: TGTGCCAGCAGCGGCCGGGGCTACACCTTC. Amino acid sequence: CASSGRGYTF.

This chain links TRBV7-2 with TRBJ2-3; 7 bases align to TRBD1. This CDR3 spans 17 amino acids. With 1 base clipped from V and 0 bases from J, the junction kept 7 bases outside the gene matches. Germline V gene lookup returns CDR1 SGHTA and CDR2 FQGNSA. The CDR3 sequence: CASSLEGTVISTDTQYF. For the CDR3, the DNA is TGTGCCAGCAGCTTAGAAGGGACAGTTATTAGCACAGATACGCAGTATTTT.

This clone showed up many times. The chain employs TRBV7-9 and TRBJ1-6; D is ambiguous. Germline V CDR1 and CDR2: SEHNR, FQNEAQ (reference sequence). The V end was cut by 3 bases, the J end by 10 bases, with 13 bases between. The CDR3 loop spans 14 amino acids. The CDR3 spells CASSFSGGGSPLHF. DNA for the CDR3: TGTGCCAGCAGCTTCTCGGGAGGCGGGTCACCCCTCCACTTT.

The CDR3 sequence is CAISERERGFTDTQYF. The CDR3 region has the DNA TGTGCCATCAGTGAGAGGGAGCGGGGGTTCACAGATACGCAGTATTTT. The V gene is TRBV10-3, the J gene TRBJ2-3, with 8 positions matching TRBD2. V was clipped by 2 bases and J by 2 bases; unmatched bases: 6. The CDR3 spans 16 residues. Germline values: CDR1 ENHRY, CDR2 SYGVKD.

The chain combines TRBV12-3 or TRBV12-4 with TRBJ1-2; 8 nucleotides align to TRBD1. The CDR3 runs to 13 residues. Losses at the gene ends were 5 bases for V and 8 bases for J; bases not matched to a gene: 7. The CDR3 region is CASSKTGGGGYTF. The CDR3 region has the DNA TGTGCCAGCAGTAAAACAGGGGGGGGCGGCTACACCTTC.

The chain joins TRBV5-6 to TRBJ1-6; D unclear. Trimming took 1 base from V and 6 from J, leaving 5 bases between them. In germline, CDR1 is SGHDT, CDR2 YYEEEE. The CDR3 contains 13 residues. This CDR3 is CASSLSGNSPLHF. CDR3 coding DNA: TGTGCCAGCAGCTTGTCGGGTAATTCACCCCTCCACTTT.

This sequence joins TRBV11-1 and TRBJ1-1; 9 bases align to TRBD1. This CDR3 comprises 14 residues. J was trimmed by 5 bases and V by 4 bases; bases with no gene match: 5. The germline gives CDR1 SGHAT, CDR2 FQDESV (reference sequence). The CDR3 here is CASSSGQGLTEAFF. The CDR3 coding sequence is TGTGCCAGCAGCTCGGGACAGGGACTGACTGAAGCTTTCTTT. The full variable domain, in which reference TRBV11-1 and TRBJ1-1 provide the parts outside the CDR3, is EAEVAQSPRYKITEKSQAVAFWCDPISGHATLYWYRQILGQGPELLVQFQDESVVDDSQLPKDRFSAERLKGVDSTLKIQPAELGDSAMYLCASSSGQGLTEAFFGQGTRLTVV.

This clone was counted a single time. The chain has TRBV6-6 and TRBJ1-1, with D maybe TRBD1 (5 bases). CDR1 MNHNY and CDR2 SVGAGI come from the germline V gene (reference sequence). This CDR3 has 15 amino acids. V was pared by 6 bases and J by 0 bases, with 14 bases between. For the CDR3, the DNA is TGTGCCAGCAGCGATCAGGGAAGCATGAACACTGAAGCTTTCTTT. Protein product: CASSDQGSMNTEAFF.

This clone has a handful of counts. The rearrangement uses TRBV14 and TRBJ2-1; the match to TRBD2 covers 11 bases. Trimming at V came to 4 bases and at J to 7 bases, leaving 6 bases not matched to a gene. The CDR3 covers 15 residues. Germline V gene lookup returns CDR1 SGHDN and CDR2 FVKESK. The CDR3 DNA reads TGTGCCAGCAGCCGATTGGCTAGCGGGAGGAATGAGCAGTTCTTC. Translation: CASSRLASGRNEQFF.

The chain recombines TRBV5-1 with TRBJ1-1; maybe TRBD1 (5 bases). CDR3 length: 15 residues. The V and J ends lost 3 bases and 8 bases respectively, with 20 bases between them. Germline loops: CDR1 SGHRS, CDR2 YFSETQ. This chain's CDR3 is CASSSPLPGATEAFF. CDR3 coding DNA: TGCGCCAGCAGCTCCCCCCTCCCTGGGGCAACGGAAGCTTTCTTT.

The V call is TRBV6-1, the J call TRBJ1-1, with a tentative D call TRBD1 (5 bases). This CDR3 spans 16 amino acids. Trimming left V 4 bases short and J 1 base short, with 16 bases between. Germline CDR1 is MNHNS and CDR2 is SASEGT. The CDR3 DNA reads TGTGCCAGCAGTGGTAGGACCAGGGTAAAGAACACTGAAGCTTTCTTT. Amino acids: CASSGRTRVKNTEAFF.

A note on this clone: At the DNA level, this CDR3 is encoded by other sequences in the same sample as well. V and J are TRBV5-1 and TRBJ2-5; D ambiguous. Germline values: CDR1 SGHRS, CDR2 YFSETQ. V was cut by 2 bases and J by 2 bases, with 4 bases left in between. The CDR3 length is 12 residues. The CDR3 region is CASSLGQETQYF. CDR3 sequence (DNA): TGCGCCAGCAGCTTAGGACAAGAGACCCAGTACTTC.

This chain joins TRBV5-1 and TRBJ1-1; 8 bases line up with TRBD1. V gave up 5 bases and J gave up 0 bases; unmatched junction bases: 9. This CDR3 comprises 16 residues. CDR1 and CDR2 from the germline V gene are SGHRS and YFSETQ. The chain's CDR3 is CASRSDRGLMNTEAFF. The CDR3 DNA sequence: TGCGCCAGCAGATCCGACAGGGGCTTAATGAACACTGAAGCTTTCTTT.

CDR3 nucleotide sequence: TGTGCCATCAGTGGGACAGGGGGAACCACCGGGGAGCTGTTTTTT. Translated, it gives CAISGTGGTTGELFF. V usage is TRBV10-3 and J usage is TRBJ2-2; 10 nucleotides align to TRBD1. Germline CDR1 and CDR2: ENHRY and SYGVKD. The CDR3 has 15 amino acids. V shed 4 bases, J shed 4 bases, and the junction held 3 bases outside the gene matches.

The genes are TRBV7-2 and TRBJ2-7, with a weak D call TRBD2 (5 bases). The germline CDR1 and CDR2 sequences are SGHTA and FQGNSA. The CDR3 sequence is 14 residues long. Trimming stripped 6 bases from V and 5 bases from J, with 17 bases between. For the CDR3, the DNA is TGTGCCAGCAGAATTGACGGGATACTGAACGAGCAGTACTTC. Its translation: CASRIDGILNEQYF. The complete variable domain, with remaining parts taken from reference TRBV7-2 and TRBJ2-7, reads GAGVSQSPSNKVTEKGKDVELRCDPISGHTALYWYRQSLGQGLEFLIYFQGNSAPDKSGLPSDRFSAERTGGSVSTLTIQRTQQEDSAVYLCASRIDGILNEQYFGPGTRLTVT.

The rearrangement links TRBV30 to TRBJ2-1; D may be TRBD1 (5 bases). Deletions cut 3 bases from V and 4 bases from J, with 10 bases between. Germline V lookup: CDR1 GTSNPN, CDR2 SVGIG (reference sequence). CDR3 length: 13 residues. The CDR3 sequence: CAWRDKGYNEQFF. The CDR3 nucleotides read TGTGCCTGGAGGGACAAGGGATACAATGAGCAGTTCTTC.

The chain joins TRBV7-7 to TRBJ2-5; TRBD1 matches at 9 bases. This CDR3 spans 13 amino acids. Unmatched junction bases numbered 3, after V lost 4 bases and J lost 6 bases. Germline CDR1 and CDR2: SSHAT and FNYEAQ (reference sequence). CDR3 amino acids: CASSWGQGKTQYF. The CDR3 nucleotides are TGTGCCAGCAGCTGGGGACAGGGCAAGACCCAGTACTTC. Combining the CDR3 with reference TRBV7-7 and TRBJ2-5 gives the whole variable domain GAGVSQSPRYKVTKRGQDVTLRCDPISSHATLYWYQQALGQGPEFLTYFNYEAQPDKSGLPSDRFSAERPEGSISTLTIQRTEQRDSAMYRCASSWGQGKTQYFGPGTRLLVL.

The chain combines TRBV11-2 with TRBJ1-2; D call uncertain. The V and J ends lost 8 bases and 4 bases respectively, with 11 bases between them. In germline, CDR1 is SGHAT, CDR2 FQNNGV. CDR3 size: 12 residues. This chain's CDR3 is CASGRVSYGYTF. For the CDR3, the DNA is TGTGCCAGCGGGCGGGTGTCCTATGGCTACACCTTC.

V gene TRBV5-1 combines with J gene TRBJ2-7, with 9 bases that match TRBD1. The V gene end was trimmed by 0 bases and the J gene end by 4 bases; junction bases not matched to a gene: 5. There are 15 residues in the CDR3. CDR1 is SGHRS, CDR2 YFSETQ, per germline. CDR3 sequence (DNA): TGCGCCAGCAGCTTGGCGCCGGGACAGGGTTACGAGCAGTACTTC. Protein: CASSLAPGQGYEQYF.

The chain employs TRBV4-2 and TRBJ1-5; 7 bases line up with TRBD1. CDR1 LGHNA and CDR2 YNFKEQ come from the germline V gene. The CDR3 has 16 amino acids. J was trimmed by 5 bases and V by 0 bases; bases with no gene match: 7. The CDR3 sequence: CASSQDGGTEYQPQHF. In DNA form, the CDR3 reads TGTGCCAGCAGCCAAGATGGTGGGACAGAGTATCAGCCCCAGCATTTT.

V gene TRBV19 combines with J gene TRBJ1-2; D is uncertain. Germline CDR1 reads LNHDA; CDR2 reads SQIVND (reference sequence). Trimming removed 5 bases at V and 8 bases at J, with 12 bases between. CDR3 length equals 12 residues. The CDR3 region has the DNA TGTGCCAGTAGTTACCGGGCGGGAGGCTACACCTTC. The encoded protein is CASSYRAGGYTF.

The chain joins TRBV19 to TRBJ1-2; possible D gene TRBD1, 6 bases. The CDR3 is 14 residues long. The germline V gene has CDR1 LNHDA and CDR2 SQIVND (reference sequence). Trimming removed 7 bases at V and 8 bases at J, with 20 bases between. The DNA of the CDR3 is TGTGCCAGTACCCCCTCGGGGGCTAAATACGGCTACACCTTC. Translating it yields CASTPSGAKYGYTF.